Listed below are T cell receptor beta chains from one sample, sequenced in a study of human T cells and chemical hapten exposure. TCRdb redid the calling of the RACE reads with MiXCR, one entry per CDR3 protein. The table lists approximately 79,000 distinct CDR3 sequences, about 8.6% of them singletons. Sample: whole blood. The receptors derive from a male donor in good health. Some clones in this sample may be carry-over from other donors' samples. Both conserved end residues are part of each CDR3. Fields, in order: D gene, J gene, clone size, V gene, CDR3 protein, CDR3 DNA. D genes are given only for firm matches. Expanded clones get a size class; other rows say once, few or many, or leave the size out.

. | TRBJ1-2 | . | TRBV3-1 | CASSQDLAGNGYGYTF | TGTGCCAGCAGCCAAGATCTGGCTGGGAATGGCTATGGCTACACCTTC
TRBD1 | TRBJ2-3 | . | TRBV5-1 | CASQTGVTDTQYF | TGCGCCAGCCAGACAGGGGTCACAGATACGCAGTATTTT
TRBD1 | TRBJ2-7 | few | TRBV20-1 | CSAKTGGPYEQYF | TGCAGTGCTAAGACAGGGGGACCCTACGAGCAGTACTTC
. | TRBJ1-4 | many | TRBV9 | CASSVGQATNEKLFF | TGTGCCAGCAGCGTAGGACAAGCAACTAATGAAAAACTGTTTTTT
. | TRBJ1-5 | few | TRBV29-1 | CRGPGRGRYSNQPQHF | TGCAGAGGCCCAGGCAGGGGCCGTTATAGCAATCAGCCCCAGCATTTT
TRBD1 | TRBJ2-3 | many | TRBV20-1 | CSASGIPGQGADTQYF | TGCAGTGCTAGTGGAATCCCGGGACAGGGGGCAGATACGCAGTATTTT
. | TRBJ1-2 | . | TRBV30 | CAWSPDPSYGYTF | TGTGCCTGGAGTCCGGACCCAAGCTATGGCTACACCTTC
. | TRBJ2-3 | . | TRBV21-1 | CASSKGGLGLAGGGRTDTQYF | TGTGCCAGCAGCAAAGGCGGATTGGGACTAGCGGGGGGGGGAAGAACAGATACGCAGTATTTT
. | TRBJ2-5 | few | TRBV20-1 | CSACPFDGGQETQYF | TGCAGTGCTTGTCCCTTTGACGGGGGACAAGAGACCCAGTACTTC
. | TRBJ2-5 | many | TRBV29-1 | CSVPGHPEETQYF | TGCAGCGTGCCCGGGCACCCAGAGGAGACCCAGTACTTC
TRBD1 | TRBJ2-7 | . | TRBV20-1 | CSATDRGTYEQYF | TGCAGTGCAACGGACAGGGGCACGTACGAGCAGTACTTC
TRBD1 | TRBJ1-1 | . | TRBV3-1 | CASSQPEGALNEAFF | TGTGCCAGCAGCCAGCCCGAGGGGGCTCTCAATGAAGCTTTCTTT
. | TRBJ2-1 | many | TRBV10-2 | CASSDSYNEQFF | TGCGCCAGCAGTGACAGCTACAATGAGCAGTTCTTC
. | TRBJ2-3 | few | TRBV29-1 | CSVEGPPDTQYF | TGCAGCGTTGAGGGACCCCCGGATACGCAGTATTTT
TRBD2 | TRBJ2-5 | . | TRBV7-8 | CASSVPIAGGPYF | TGTGCCAGCAGCGTACCAATAGCGGGAGGGCCCTACTTC
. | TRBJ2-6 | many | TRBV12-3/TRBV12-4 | CASSRMWGESGANVLTF | TGTGCCAGCAGCCGAATGTGGGGGGAAAGTGGGGCCAACGTCCTGACTTTC
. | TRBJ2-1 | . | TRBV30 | CAWTDRSYNEQFF | TGTGCCTGGACCGACCGCTCCTACAATGAGCAGTTCTTC